The 28 T cell receptor beta chains listed next were all sequenced from one sample in a study of fetal regulatory T cell absence and autoimmunity. Sequencing was performed with immunoSEQ multiplex PCR; in TCRdb, only in-frame clones are kept and a portion is missing. The profile shows more than 90,000 clones, about two thirds of them singletons. Specimen: pancreas tissue. The receptors come from a male donor with IPEX syndrome.

V usage is TRBV30 and J usage is TRBJ2-5, with TRBD2 matching 9 bases. The CDR3 is 16 residues long. Losses at the gene ends were 4 bases for V and 4 bases for J; bases not matched to a gene: 13. Germline V gene data show CDR1 as GTSNPN and CDR2 as SVGIG (reference sequence). In DNA, the CDR3 is TGTGCCTGGAAAGGGGGTAGACTAGCGGTTAGAGAGACCCAGTACTTC. This encodes CAWKGGRLAVRETQYF.

This rearrangement joins TRBV27 to TRBJ1-4, with D hard to call. CDR1 is MNHEY, CDR2 SMNVEV, per germline (reference sequence). The CDR3 spans 14 residues. V was pared by 0 bases and J by 10 bases, with 12 bases between. Written as DNA, the CDR3 is TGTGCCAGCAGTTTATCGGTACCGAACGGAAAACTGTTTTTT. It is translated as CASSLSVPNGKLFF.

The gene calls are TRBV7-6 and TRBJ2-3, with a possible D match to TRBD2 (6 bases). CDR3 length equals 14 residues. CDR1 is SGHVS, CDR2 FNYEAQ, per germline. V was trimmed by 4 bases and J by 4 bases, leaving 12 bases between them. The CDR3 DNA reads as TGTGCCAGCAGCTCTAGGAGGGACTCAGATACGCAGTATTTT. As protein: CASSSRRDSDTQYF. Full variable domain (remainder filled in from reference TRBV7-6 and TRBJ2-3): GAGVSQSPRYKVTKRGQDVALRCDPISGHVSLYWYRQALGQGPEFLTYFNYEAQQDKSGLPNDRFSAERPEGSISTLTIQRTEQRDSAMYRCASSSRRDSDTQYFGPGTRLTVL.

V is TRBV18 and J is TRBJ2-1, with 8 bases matching TRBD2. The CDR3 has 12 amino acids. The germline V gene encodes CDR1 KGHSH and CDR2 LQKENI. With 6 bases clipped from V and 7 bases from J, the junction kept 2 bases outside the gene matches. This chain's CDR3 is CASSGGGNEQFF. In DNA form, the CDR3 reads TGTGCCAGCTCCGGGGGGGGGAATGAGCAGTTCTTC.

The chain links TRBV27 to TRBJ2-1; TRBD2 agrees at 10 bases. The V gene end was trimmed by 5 bases and the J gene end by 8 bases; junction bases not matched to a gene: 18. Per germline, CDR1 MNHEY and CDR2 SMNVEV (reference sequence). This CDR3 comprises 18 residues. CDR3 nucleotide sequence: TGTGCCAGCAGTCCCGAGCGGGAGGGCCCTCCCCTTCCCGATGAGCAGTTCTTC. Its translation: CASSPEREGPPLPDEQFF.

V and J are TRBV30 and TRBJ1-1; no clear D gene. CDR1 GTSNPN and CDR2 SVGIG come from the germline V gene (reference sequence). V shed 3 bases and J shed 1 base, with 15 bases lying between them. The CDR3 extends over 15 amino acids. The CDR3 loop reads CAWSFGPWANTEAFF. The CDR3 bases are TGTGCCTGGAGCTTCGGGCCGTGGGCGAACACTGAAGCTTTCTTT.

This clone showed up just a few times. This chain links TRBV5-6 with TRBJ2-7, with D possibly being TRBD2 (5 bases). V lost 2 bases to trimming and J lost 0 bases, with 9 bases between them. The CDR3 sequence is 14 residues long. Germline CDR1 and CDR2: SGHDT and YYEEEE. DNA for the CDR3: TGTGCCAGCAGCTTAGGGAGTTCCTCCTACGAGCAGTACTTC. This translates into CASSLGSSSYEQYF.

The V and J genes are TRBV6-6 and TRBJ2-2; 11 bases map to TRBD1. V was clipped by 4 bases and J by 6 bases; unmatched bases: 4. Germline V gene sequence: CDR1 MNHNY, CDR2 SVGAGI (reference sequence). The CDR3 extends over 15 amino acids. CDR3 protein: CASSWTGGKAGELFF. The CDR3 coding sequence is TGTGCCAGCAGTTGGACAGGGGGCAAAGCCGGGGAGCTGTTTTTT.

This clone showed up just once. The V and J genes are TRBV7-2 and TRBJ2-3, with 14 bases identical to TRBD2. The junction had 4 bases not matched to a gene; V was cut back by 5 bases and J by 6 bases. Per the germline V gene, CDR1 is SGHTA and CDR2 is FQGNSA. The CDR3 consists of 15 residues. The chain's CDR3 is CASSLTSGRGDTQYF. CDR3 DNA: TGTGCCAGCAGCCTGACTAGCGGGAGGGGGGATACGCAGTATTTT.

This chain connects TRBV19 to TRBJ2-3; D is unresolved. Trimming stripped 10 bases from V and 0 bases from J, with 14 bases between. This CDR3 has 14 amino acids. Germline V gene data show CDR1 as LNHDA and CDR2 as SQIVND (reference sequence). The DNA for the CDR3 is TGTGCCACCAACTGGGGAACTAGCACAGATACGCAGTATTTT. This sequence encodes CATNWGTSTDTQYF.

The chain uses TRBV30 and TRBJ2-1; D may correspond to TRBD1 or TRBD2 (5 bases each). V was clipped by 2 bases and J by 5 bases, with 19 bases between them. The V gene's germline CDR1 is GTSNPN and CDR2 SVGIG (reference sequence). CDR3 length equals 16 residues. The CDR3 here is CAWSLRGSYVHNEQFF. The CDR3 DNA reads TGTGCCTGGAGTCTACGGGGCTCCTACGTCCACAATGAGCAGTTCTTC.

This clone came up once. The V and J genes are TRBV2 and TRBJ2-7; D unclear. Trimming shortened V by 0 bases and J by 5 bases, and 8 bases separated the two germline ends. CDR3 length: 13 amino acids. The germline CDR1 and CDR2 sequences are SNHLY and FYNNEI. The CDR3 nucleotides read TGTGCCAGCAGTGAAGCCTTGGCGAACGAGCAGTACTTC. It is translated as CASSEALANEQYF. Combining the CDR3 with reference TRBV2 and TRBJ2-7 gives the whole variable domain EPEVTQTPSHQVTQMGQEVILRCVPISNHLYFYWYRQILGQKVEFLVSFYNNEISEKSEIFDDQFSVERPDGSNFTLKIRSTKLEDSAMYFCASSEALANEQYFGPGTRLTVT.

The chain has TRBV7-9 and TRBJ2-2; TRBD2 aligns across 10 bases. The CDR3 is 17 residues long. Germline-derived CDR1 and CDR2 are SEHNR and FQNEAQ (reference sequence). The V gene end was trimmed by 6 bases and the J gene end by 2 bases; junction bases not matched to a gene: 9. The CDR3 bases are TGTGCCAGCAGGCGGTTAGCTAGCGGGGGAAACACCGGGGAGCTGTTTTTT. Its protein product is CASRRLASGGNTGELFF.

The chain recombines TRBV6-5 with TRBJ1-2, with D uncertain. The CDR3 extends over 16 amino acids. Trimming cost V 0 bases and J 0 bases, with 11 bases left between them. Germline values: CDR1 MNHEY, CDR2 SVGAGI. CDR3 sequence: CASSYSIRYPNYGYTF. DNA of the CDR3: TGTGCCAGCAGTTACTCCATCCGCTACCCTAACTATGGCTACACCTTC.

V usage is TRBV6-5 and J usage is TRBJ2-7; 11 nucleotides line up with TRBD1. The CDR3 contains 15 residues. Germline CDR1 MNHEY, CDR2 SVGAGI. The V and J ends lost 6 bases and 4 bases, in that order; junction bases with no gene match: 8. Here the CDR3 DNA reads TGTGCCAGCAGACAAACCGGGACAGGGGGATACGAGCAGTACTTC. Amino acid sequence: CASRQTGTGGYEQYF.

This chain links TRBV7-8 with TRBJ1-1; TRBD1 agrees at 8 bases. J gave up 4 bases and V 5 bases, and 3 bases lay outside the gene matches. Germline V gene sequence: CDR1 SGHVS, CDR2 FQNEAQ. There are 13 residues in the CDR3. This chain's CDR3 is CASSPGQGTEAFF. Here the CDR3 DNA reads TGTGCCAGCAGCCCCGGACAGGGCACTGAAGCTTTCTTT.

The V gene is TRBV7-9, the J gene TRBJ2-7; weak D call: TRBD1 (6 bases). Germline CDR1 is SEHNR and CDR2 is FQNEAQ (reference sequence). This CDR3 has 14 residues. The V end lost 4 bases, the J end lost 4 bases, and 14 bases lay between the germline ends. The CDR3 coding sequence is TGTGCCAGCAGCTCATCCTTACAGGGTTACGAGCAGTACTTC. Amino acids: CASSSSLQGYEQYF.

The chain carries TRBV5-1 and TRBJ2-7, with D unresolved. V lost 4 bases and J lost 1, with 9 bases in between. This CDR3 is 13 amino acids long. Germline V lookup: CDR1 SGHRS, CDR2 YFSETQ. For the CDR3, the DNA is TGCGCCAGCAGCGTCAGCCCTTCCTACGAGCAGTACTTC. It specifies CASSVSPSYEQYF.

A remark on this clone: A single base separates this from a much larger clone, so it may be a read error. The gene calls are TRBV7-9 and TRBJ1-2, with D uncertain. The germline CDR1 and CDR2 sequences are SEHNR and FQNEAQ (reference sequence). Trimming left V 1 base short and J 2 bases short, with 2 bases between. This CDR3 spans 12 amino acids. CDR3 loop: CASSLDNYGYTF. CDR3 nucleotides: TGTGCCAGCAGCTTAGACAACTATGGCTACACCTTC.

The V call is TRBV7-2, the J call TRBJ2-3; D unresolved. Germline CDR1 is SGHTA and CDR2 is FQGNSA. The CDR3 has 13 residues. The V gene lost 3 bases and the J gene lost 4 bases, with 8 bases spanning the gap. CDR3 coding DNA: TGTGCCAGCAGCTTTTCTGCGGCAGATACGCAGTATTTT. Translating it yields CASSFSAADTQYF.

CDR3 in amino acids: CSVDGGRDNEQFF. Here the CDR3 DNA reads TGCAGCGTTGACGGCGGGAGGGATAATGAGCAGTTCTTC. This chain joins TRBV29-1 and TRBJ2-1, with 9 bases that match TRBD2. Germline-derived CDR1 and CDR2 are SQVTM and ANQGSEA. The trim removed 3 bases at V and 7 bases at J, leaving 4 bases unmatched. The CDR3 contains 13 residues.

The chain employs TRBV10-3 and TRBJ2-3; 9 positions agree with TRBD2. The germline V gene has CDR1 ENHRY and CDR2 SYGVKD. This CDR3 has 18 residues. V gave up 3 bases and J gave up 4 bases; unmatched junction bases: 14. The CDR3 region has the DNA TGTGCCATCAGTGAAACCTACTTTGCGGGGGGGCCCCCAGATACGCAGTATTTT. Its protein is CAISETYFAGGPPDTQYF.

The V gene is TRBV7-2, the J gene TRBJ2-7; no clear D. CDR3 length: 12 residues. Germline CDR1 reads SGHTA; CDR2 reads FQGNSA. Trimming cost V 4 bases and J 6 bases, with 10 bases left between them. CDR3 DNA sequence: TGTGCCAGCAGCTCGGAGATAGGCGAGCAGTACTTC. It codes for CASSSEIGEQYF.

This clone was detected only a few times. V is TRBV13 and J is TRBJ2-7; D call uncertain. Trimming removed 1 base from V and 1 base from J, with 8 bases in between. From germline, CDR1 is PRHDT and CDR2 FYEKMQ (reference sequence). The CDR3 spans 14 residues. The CDR3 is CASSLVSRSYEQYF. For the CDR3, the DNA is TGTGCCAGCAGCTTAGTTTCGCGGTCCTACGAGCAGTACTTC.

The chain couples TRBV2 to TRBJ2-1; 15 bases are a match to TRBD2. Trimming removed 9 bases from V and 6 bases from J; junction bases left unmatched: 3. Germline CDR1 and CDR2: SNHLY and FYNNEI. This CDR3 region has 14 residues. The CDR3 spells CARLGLAGGNEQFF. The CDR3 nucleotides read TGTGCCAGACTGGGACTAGCGGGGGGCAATGAGCAGTTCTTC.

The chain has TRBV7-2 and TRBJ2-7; D may match TRBD1 or TRBD2 (5 bases each). CDR1 and CDR2 (germline): SGHTA, FQGNSA. CDR3 length equals 15 residues. Deletions cut 4 bases from V and 0 bases from J, with 13 bases between. CDR3 amino acids: CASSSLGGGSYEQYF. In nucleotides, the CDR3 is TGTGCCAGCAGCTCCCTTGGGGGTGGCTCCTACGAGCAGTACTTC.

The chain carries TRBV6-5 and TRBJ1-4, with TRBD1 as a possible D gene (6 bases). This CDR3 spans 12 amino acids. Trimming shortened V by 2 bases and J by 8 bases, and 6 bases separated the two germline ends. The germline CDR1 and CDR2 sequences are MNHEY and SVGAGI. CDR3 amino acids: CASSYDREKLFF. CDR3 coding DNA: TGTGCCAGCAGTTACGACAGGGAAAAACTGTTTTTT.

The genes are TRBV5-1 and TRBJ1-1; possible D gene TRBD1, 5 bases. Germline V CDR1 and CDR2: SGHRS, YFSETQ. The V end lost 0 bases, the J end lost 4 bases, and 10 bases lay between the germline ends. This CDR3 has 14 residues. The CDR3 is CASSLAPGGTEAFF. The CDR3 DNA follows: TGCGCCAGCAGCTTGGCCCCGGGGGGCACTGAAGCTTTCTTT. Full variable domain (rest looked up from reference TRBV5-1 and TRBJ1-1): KAGVTQTPRYLIKTRGQQVTLSCSPISGHRSVSWYQQTPGQGLQFLFEYFSETQRNKGNFPGRFSGRQFSNSRSEMNVSTLELGDSALYLCASSLAPGGTEAFFGQGTRLTVV.